This T cell receptor (beta chain) was documented in a study of CD8 T cells in Susac syndrome. Random-hexamer reverse transcription was applied to about 0.45 to 1 ug RNA. Using its own MiXCR run on the immunoSEQ multiplex PCR reads, TCRdb lists one record per CDR3 protein. This table has 210,000 or so distinct CDR3 sequences, 85% to 95% appearing once. Germline V CDR1 and CDR2: DFQATT, SNEGSKA (reference sequence). This CDR3 spans 15 amino acids. The V gene lost 1 base and the J gene lost 0 bases, with 12 bases spanning the gap. This receptor was identified in a human donor with Susac syndrome. J is TRBJ2-5 and V is TRBV20-1; D is perhaps TRBD1 or TRBD2 (5 bases each). The sequencing sample was made of CD4+ T cells from PBMCs. As DNA, the CDR3 is TGCAGTGCTAGAGGGGCGAGGGGCAACCAAGAGACCCAGTACTTC. This encodes CSARGARGNQETQYF.